The 7 T cell receptor beta chains below were found in one sample sequenced in a study of naive and memory T cell subsets. An equimolar mix of two oligonucleotides served as the beta constant-region primer for TRBC1 and TRBC2. TCRdb reprocessed the UMI-ligation and nested PCR reads via MiXCR and lists one record per CDR3 protein. In the table there are 75,000 to 85,000 distinct CDR3 sequences, 10% to 15% of which are singletons. Sequenced: central memory CD4+ T cells from blood. These receptors all come from a human donor in good health.

This clonotype was counted ten times or more. The J gene is TRBJ2-1, the V gene TRBV7-2; the D gene is possibly TRBD1 (6 bases). Per germline, CDR1 SGHTA and CDR2 FQGNSA. The CDR3 is 14 residues long. The V end lost 2 bases, the J end lost 6 bases, and 11 bases lay between the germline ends. CDR3 DNA sequence: TGTGCCAGCAGCTTAAACCAGGGGTTCAATGAGCAGTTCTTC. It yields the protein CASSLNQGFNEQFF.

A note on this clonotype: Just one base apart from a much larger clone, this may be a read error. The gene calls are TRBV7-8 and TRBJ2-3; D is undetermined. V was cut by 4 bases and J by 6 bases, with 11 bases left in between. Per germline, CDR1 SGHVS and CDR2 FQNEAQ. The CDR3 length is 13 residues. The chain's CDR3 is CASSSCLGDTQYF. CDR3 nucleotide sequence: TGTGCCAGCAGCTCATGCCTCGGGGATACGCAGTATTTT.

The gene calls are TRBV5-8 and TRBJ2-1, with no clear D. This CDR3 contains 14 residues. Trimming pared 1 base from V and 4 bases from J, leaving 9 bases between. Germline loops: CDR1 SGHTS, CDR2 YDEGEE. The CDR3 sequence is CASSLIQAYNEQFF. The CDR3 DNA reads as TGTGCCAGCAGCTTGATCCAGGCGTACAATGAGCAGTTCTTC.

This clonotype was observed a few times. V gene TRBV20-1 combines with J gene TRBJ2-1, with D unresolved. Trimming shortened V by 0 bases and J by 0 bases, and 15 bases separated the two germline ends. CDR1 and CDR2 (germline): DFQATT, SNEGSKA (reference sequence). There are 17 residues in the CDR3. The CDR3 DNA sequence: TGCAGTGCTAGAGATGCGCGCGGTCTGAGCTCCTACAATGAGCAGTTCTTC. It codes for CSARDARGLSSYNEQFF.

This chain joins TRBV6-1 and TRBJ1-5; TRBD1 might be the D (6 bases). There are 13 residues in the CDR3. Germline CDR1 reads MNHNS; CDR2 reads SASEGT. The V gene lost 8 bases and the J gene lost 5 bases, with 13 bases spanning the gap. The CDR3 loop is CASLGGAHQPQHF. The DNA for the CDR3 is TGTGCCAGCCTGGGGGGGGCGCATCAGCCCCAGCATTTT.

This clonotype turned up a few times. The rearrangement links TRBV2 to TRBJ1-4, with a possible D match to TRBD1 (5 bases). Germline V gene lookup returns CDR1 SNHLY and CDR2 FYNNEI. Trimming removed 4 bases from V and 11 bases from J, with 14 bases in between. This CDR3 is 13 amino acids long. CDR3 nucleotides: TGTGCCAGCAGTGCGGCCCTCGGGGGGAAACTGTTTTTT. Its protein product is CASSAALGGKLFF.

This clonotype was counted ten times or more. V usage is TRBV20-1 and J usage is TRBJ2-5; the match to TRBD1 covers 7 bases. CDR3 length: 14 residues. Germline V CDR1 and CDR2: DFQATT, SNEGSKA (reference sequence). Trimming took 6 bases from V and 7 from J; bases not matched to a gene: 14. The CDR3 here is CSAEGPTGDGTQYF. CDR3 DNA sequence: TGCAGTGCCGAGGGGCCCACAGGGGATGGGACCCAGTACTTC.